These T cell receptor beta chains were read from a single sample in a study of PD-1 blockade in classical Hodgkin lymphoma. Assay: immunoSEQ multiplex PCR; the TCRdb copy retains only in-frame clones and omits some. The data hold under 130,000 clones, with over 85% observed a single time. The sequences come from peripheral blood mononuclear cells (PBMCs), collected before the fourth cycle of nivolumab. The receptors derive from a human donor with classical Hodgkin lymphoma. The CDR3 runs from the conserved cysteine through the conserved F or W. The D gene is left open where the match is weak. Some rows mark clone size as missing; the rest say once, few, many or name a class of expanded clone.

abundance,v_gene,j_gene,d_gene,CDR3nt,CDR3aa
once,TRBV4-3,TRBJ2-7,.,TGCGCCAGCAGCCAAGATCGGGGCCTTACCTACGAGCAGTACTTC,CASSQDRGLTYEQYF
.,TRBV2,TRBJ2-6,TRBD1,TGTGCCAGCAGTGAATCAGGGAGACAGGGTTACAAGGCTGGGGCCAACGTCCTGACTTTC,CASSESGRQGYKAGANVLTF
.,TRBV5-4,TRBJ2-7,.,TGTGCCAGCAGCTTGGGGACCCTAAACCCCTACGAGCAGTACTTC,CASSLGTLNPYEQYF
.,TRBV19,TRBJ2-7,TRBD1,TGTGCCAGTAGTATCCGCCTGGACAGGGGGCACGAGCAGTACTTC,CASSIRLDRGHEQYF
.,TRBV18,TRBJ2-3,.,TGTGCCAGCTCACCACTTAAGTTGGGAGCTAGCACAGATACGCAGTATTTT,CASSPLKLGASTDTQYF
.,TRBV20-1,TRBJ2-7,.,TGCAGTGTAGCCGAGCAGTACTTC,CSVAEQYF
.,TRBV7-9,TRBJ2-3,TRBD1,TGTGCCAGCAGCTCCATCGGGACAGACTTCACGTTTGGTACGCAGTATTTT,CASSSIGTDFTFGTQYF
.,TRBV28,TRBJ1-1,.,TGTGCCAGCACGAAGAACACTGAAGCTTTCTTT,CASTKNTEAFF
.,TRBV30,TRBJ2-7,.,TGTGCCTGGAGTGTAACCTTAAGCTCCTACGAGCAGTACTTC,CAWSVTLSSYEQYF
.,TRBV7-8,TRBJ1-5,.,TGTGCCAGCAGCTTAGACAGGCACCCGCCCCAGCATTTT,CASSLDRHPPQHF
.,TRBV2,TRBJ1-5,.,TGTGCCAGCAGTGAAGGTGGAGGGAGTAGCAATCAGCCCCAGCATTTT,CASSEGGGSSNQPQHF
.,TRBV2,TRBJ1-5,TRBD1,TGTGCCAGCAGGACCGGGACAGGGGGCAATCAGCCCCAGCATTTT,CASRTGTGGNQPQHF
.,TRBV10-3,TRBJ1-2,TRBD1,TGTGCCATCAGTGAGACAGGGGGCGAGGATTATGGCTACACCTTC,CAISETGGEDYGYTF
.,TRBV18,TRBJ2-7,TRBD1,TGTGCCAGCTCACCACCGGGACAGGGGGCATACGAGCAGTACTTC,CASSPPGQGAYEQYF
.,TRBV30,TRBJ1-5,.,TGTGCCTGGAGCGTCAGTAGCAATCAGCCCCAGCATTTT,CAWSVSSNQPQHF
.,TRBV14,TRBJ1-3,TRBD1,TGTGCCAGCAGCGGGCAGGGGGCAAAGAGCACCATATATTTT,CASSGQGAKSTIYF
.,TRBV4-1,TRBJ2-1,.,TGCGCCAGCAGCCAAGTGGACAGCCTAGACAATGAGCAGTTCTTC,CASSQVDSLDNEQFF
.,TRBV2,TRBJ2-5,.,TGTGCCAGCAGTCCGGGCTTCCAAGAGACCCAGTACTTC,CASSPGFQETQYF
.,TRBV5-1,TRBJ2-1,.,TGCGCCAGCAGCTTGGAGGAGATTGGGTACAATGAGCAGTTCTTC,CASSLEEIGYNEQFF
.,TRBV19,TRBJ1-2,.,TGTGCCAGTAGTCAAGGAGGACCGGACTTCTATGGCTACACCTTC,CASSQGGPDFYGYTF
.,TRBV4-1,TRBJ2-7,.,TGCGCCAGCAGCCTATCCCTGGGGGGGGCGCCATCCGGCGAGCAGTACTTC,CASSLSLGGAPSGEQYF
.,TRBV5-1,TRBJ2-7,TRBD2,TGCGCCAGCAGCTTGAGCGGTAGCCGGACTAGCGGGAGCTACGAGCAGTACTTC,CASSLSGSRTSGSYEQYF
.,TRBV2,TRBJ2-5,.,TGTGCCAGCAGTGACCCGGCTAATCAAGAGACCCAGTACTTC,CASSDPANQETQYF
.,TRBV28,TRBJ1-5,TRBD1,TGTGCCAGCAGTCCGACCCAGGGGGTGCGGCAGCCCCAGCATTTT,CASSPTQGVRQPQHF
.,TRBV7-2,TRBJ1-5,TRBD1,TGTGCCAGCAGCGCATCAACAGGGGGGGGTCAGCCCCAGCATTTT,CASSASTGGGQPQHF
.,TRBV7-6,TRBJ2-5,.,TGTGCCAGCAGCTTACTCTATTCGGGACGGCAAGAGACCCAGTACTTC,CASSLLYSGRQETQYF
.,TRBV6-6,TRBJ2-7,.,TGTGCCAGCAGCCCCCCCGAGGGGAAGCAGTACTTC,CASSPPEGKQYF
once,TRBV7-9,TRBJ2-1,.,TGTGCCAGCAGCTTATCGTTTTCGGGCGGGGAGAACAATGAGCAGTTCTTC,CASSLSFSGGENNEQFF
.,TRBV7-9,TRBJ1-1,.,TGTGCCAGCAGCCCCCTGGGCACTGAAGCTTTCTTT,CASSPLGTEAFF
.,TRBV7-6,TRBJ1-5,.,TGTGCCAGCAGCTTCGCCGGGGTGGGTCAGCCCCAGCATTTT,CASSFAGVGQPQHF
.,TRBV4-3,TRBJ2-3,TRBD2,TGCGCCAGCAGCCAAACCGGACTAGCGGGAGGGCCAAGAGATACGCAGTATTTT,CASSQTGLAGGPRDTQYF
.,TRBV5-6,TRBJ2-2,.,TGTGCCAGCAGCATTCTAGCGACCACCGGGGAGCTGTTTTTT,CASSILATTGELFF
few,TRBV19,TRBJ1-1,.,TGTGCCAGTAGTTCTACATTGGACAGCCGTGTAGCTTTCTTT,CASSSTLDSRVAFF